Reported below is one T cell receptor (beta chain). Its specificity is unknown. These data belong to a study of CD4 T cells in relation to SARS-CoV-2 and coronaviruses. Uncultured naive and memory CD4+ T cells supplied DNA for deep TCR-beta sequencing. The method was immunoSEQ multiplex PCR; TCRdb's version includes in-frame clones alone and lacks a portion of them. The table has 35,000 to 40,000 clones, 70% to 90% seen once. Findings and limits, study-wide: Crossreactive clones expanded significantly less to SARS-CoV-2 than monoreactive clones. This crossreactivity analysis covered spike protein alone, no other viral proteins.

The ends were cut back, 3 bases at V and 6 bases at J, with 13 bases in the middle. CDR3 length: 14 amino acids. CDR1 is SGHRS, CDR2 YFSETQ, per germline. The receptor comes from an adult with COVID-19. V and J are TRBV5-1 and TRBJ2-1; unclear D gene. What was sequenced was memory CD4+ T cells from PBMCs. For the CDR3, the DNA is TGCGCCAGCAGCTCAATTGACGGACCCAATGAGCAGTTCTTC. Amino acid sequence: CASSSIDGPNEQFF.